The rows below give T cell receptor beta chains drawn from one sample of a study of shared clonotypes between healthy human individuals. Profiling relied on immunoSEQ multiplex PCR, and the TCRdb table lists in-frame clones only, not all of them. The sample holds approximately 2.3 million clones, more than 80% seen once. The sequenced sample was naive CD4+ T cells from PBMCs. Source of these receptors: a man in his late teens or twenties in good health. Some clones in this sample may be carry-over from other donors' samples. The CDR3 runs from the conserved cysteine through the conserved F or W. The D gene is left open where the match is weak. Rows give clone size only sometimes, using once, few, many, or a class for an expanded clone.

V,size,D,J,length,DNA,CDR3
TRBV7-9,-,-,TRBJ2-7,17,TGTGCCAGCAGCTCCCCTGTAGGGGACACTACGTCCTACGAGCAGTACTTC,CASSSPVGDTTSYEQYF
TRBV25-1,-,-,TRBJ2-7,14,TGTGCCAGCAGTGAACAGGGAGCTCACTACGAGCAGTACTTC,CASSEQGAHYEQYF
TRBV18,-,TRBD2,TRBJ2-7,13,TGTGCCAGCTCCCCTAGCGGCTCCTACGAGCAGTACTTC,CASSPSGSYEQYF
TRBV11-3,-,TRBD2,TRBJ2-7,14,TGTGCCAGCAGCCGGGGAGGGGATCTCGACGAGCAGTACTTC,CASSRGGDLDEQYF
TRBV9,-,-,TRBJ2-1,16,TGTGCCAGCAGCCCCCAGACAGCGAAAACCTACAATGAGCAGTTCTTC,CASSPQTAKTYNEQFF
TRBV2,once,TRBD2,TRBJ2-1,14,TGTGCCAGCAGTGAGATAGCGGGAGGGGCTGAGCAGTTCTTC,CASSEIAGGAEQFF
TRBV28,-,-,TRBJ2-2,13,TGTGCCAGCAGGGAGCAGGGCGCCGGGGAGCTGTTTTTT,CASREQGAGELFF
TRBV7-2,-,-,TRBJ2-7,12,TGTGCCAGCAGCACGGACCACTACGAGCAGTACTTC,CASSTDHYEQYF
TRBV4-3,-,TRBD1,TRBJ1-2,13,TGCGCCAGCACCCCCGACAGGGGAGAGGGCTACACCTTC,CASTPDRGEGYTF
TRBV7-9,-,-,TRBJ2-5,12,TGTGCCAGCAGCTTACGGGGGGAGACCCAGTACTTC,CASSLRGETQYF
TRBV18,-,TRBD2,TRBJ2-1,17,TGTGCCAGCTCATCACTGACTAGCGGGAGGGCCCTATATGAGCAGTTCTTC,CASSSLTSGRALYEQFF
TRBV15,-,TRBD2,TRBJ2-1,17,TGTGCCACCAGCGGGGGACTAGCGGAGAGCTCCTACAATGAGCAGTTCTTC,CATSGGLAESSYNEQFF
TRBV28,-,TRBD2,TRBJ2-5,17,TGTGCCAGCAGTTTATTCTTCGAGCGGGGCTCCGAAGAGACCCAGTACTTC,CASSLFFERGSEETQYF
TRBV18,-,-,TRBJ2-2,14,TGTGCCAGCTCACCCGACAGGAACACCGGGGAGCTGTTTTTT,CASSPDRNTGELFF
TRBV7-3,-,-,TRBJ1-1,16,TGTGCCAGCAGCTCGCTGGCCGTGACGGCAAACACTGAAGCTTTCTTT,CASSSLAVTANTEAFF
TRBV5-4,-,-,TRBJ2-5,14,TGTGCCAGCAGCCCTGCAGGGTTTGGAGAGACCCAGTACTTC,CASSPAGFGETQYF
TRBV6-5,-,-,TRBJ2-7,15,TGTGCCAGCAGTTACTTCGTGGGAAGCTCCTACGAGCAGTACTTC,CASSYFVGSSYEQYF
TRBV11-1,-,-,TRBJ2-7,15,TGTGCCAGCAGCCCGCCTGAGAAGGTCCCCTACGAGCAGTACTTC,CASSPPEKVPYEQYF
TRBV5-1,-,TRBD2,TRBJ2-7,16,TGCGCCAGCAGCTTGGCCACGGGAGGAGTGAGTTACGAGCAGTACTTC,CASSLATGGVSYEQYF
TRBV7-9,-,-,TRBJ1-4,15,TGTGCCAGCAGCACCACGGCTGCAACTAATGAAAAACTGTTTTTT,CASSTTAATNEKLFF
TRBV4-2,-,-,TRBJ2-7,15,TGTGCCAGCAGCCAAATTGATTCGGGCACCTACGAGCAGTACTTC,CASSQIDSGTYEQYF
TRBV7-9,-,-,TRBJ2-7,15,TGTGCCAGCAGCCCAATCTTTCGGGTGGCCTACGAGCAGTACTTC,CASSPIFRVAYEQYF